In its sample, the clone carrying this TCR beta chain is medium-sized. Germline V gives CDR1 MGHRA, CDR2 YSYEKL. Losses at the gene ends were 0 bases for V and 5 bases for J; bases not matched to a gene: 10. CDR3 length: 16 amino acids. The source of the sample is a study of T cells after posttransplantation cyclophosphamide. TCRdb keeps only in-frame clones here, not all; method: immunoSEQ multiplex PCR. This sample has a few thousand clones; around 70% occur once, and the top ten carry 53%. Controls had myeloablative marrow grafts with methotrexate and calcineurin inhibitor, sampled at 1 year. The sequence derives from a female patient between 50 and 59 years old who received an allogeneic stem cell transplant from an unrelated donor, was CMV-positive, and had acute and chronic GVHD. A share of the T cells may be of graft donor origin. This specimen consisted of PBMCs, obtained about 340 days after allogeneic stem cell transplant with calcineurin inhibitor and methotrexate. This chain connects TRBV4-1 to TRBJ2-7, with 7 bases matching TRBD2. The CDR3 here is CASSQDSGGSFDEQYF. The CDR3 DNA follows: TGCGCCAGCAGCCAAGATAGTGGCGGGAGTTTCGACGAGCAGTACTTC.